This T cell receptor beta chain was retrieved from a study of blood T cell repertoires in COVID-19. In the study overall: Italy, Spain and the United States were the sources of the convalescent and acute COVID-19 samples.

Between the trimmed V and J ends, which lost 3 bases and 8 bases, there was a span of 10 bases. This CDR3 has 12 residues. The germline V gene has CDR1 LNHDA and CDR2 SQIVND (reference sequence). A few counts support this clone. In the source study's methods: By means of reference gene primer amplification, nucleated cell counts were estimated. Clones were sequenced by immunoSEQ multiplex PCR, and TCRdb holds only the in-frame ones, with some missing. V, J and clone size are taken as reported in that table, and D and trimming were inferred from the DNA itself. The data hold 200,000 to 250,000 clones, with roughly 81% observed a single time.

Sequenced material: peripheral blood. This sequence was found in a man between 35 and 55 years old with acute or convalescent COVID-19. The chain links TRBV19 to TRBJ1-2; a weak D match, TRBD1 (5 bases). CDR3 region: CASSIQGGGYTF. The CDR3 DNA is TGTGCCAGTAGTATCCAGGGAGGAGGCTACACCTTC.